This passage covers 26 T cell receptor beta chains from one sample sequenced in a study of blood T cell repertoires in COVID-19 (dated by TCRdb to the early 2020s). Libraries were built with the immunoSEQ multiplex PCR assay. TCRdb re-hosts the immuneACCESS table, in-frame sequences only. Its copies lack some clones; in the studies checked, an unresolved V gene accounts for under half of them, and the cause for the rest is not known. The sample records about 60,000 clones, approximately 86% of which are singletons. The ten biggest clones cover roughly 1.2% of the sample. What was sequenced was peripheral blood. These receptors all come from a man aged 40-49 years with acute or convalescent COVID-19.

CDR3: CASSPTDKETQYF. The CDR3 DNA reads TGTGCCAGCAGTCCGACTGATAAAGAGACCCAGTACTTC. The chain combines TRBV12-3 or TRBV12-4 with TRBJ2-5; D unclear. The CDR3 spans 13 residues. V was clipped by 5 bases and J by 3 bases, with 10 bases between them.

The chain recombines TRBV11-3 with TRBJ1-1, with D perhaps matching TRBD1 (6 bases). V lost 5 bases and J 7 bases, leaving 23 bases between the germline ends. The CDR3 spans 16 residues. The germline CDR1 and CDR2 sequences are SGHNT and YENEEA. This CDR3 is CASSRRPGQTALEAFF. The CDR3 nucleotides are TGTGCCAGCAGCCGCAGGCCGGGACAAACTGCACTTGAAGCTTTCTTT.

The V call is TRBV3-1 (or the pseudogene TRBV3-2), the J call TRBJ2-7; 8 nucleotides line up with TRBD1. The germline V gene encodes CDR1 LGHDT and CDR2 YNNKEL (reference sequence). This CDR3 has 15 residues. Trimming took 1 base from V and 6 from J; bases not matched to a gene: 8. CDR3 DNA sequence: TGTGCCAGCAGCCAAGGGACAGGGCGCAGAGGCGAGCAGTACTTC. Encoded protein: CASSQGTGRRGEQYF.

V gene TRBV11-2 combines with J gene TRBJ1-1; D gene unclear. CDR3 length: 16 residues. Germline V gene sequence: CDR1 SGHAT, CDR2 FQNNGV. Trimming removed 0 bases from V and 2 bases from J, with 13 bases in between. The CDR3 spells CASSLDAVSRNTEAFF. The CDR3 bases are TGTGCCAGCAGCTTAGATGCGGTCTCCCGTAACACTGAAGCTTTCTTT.

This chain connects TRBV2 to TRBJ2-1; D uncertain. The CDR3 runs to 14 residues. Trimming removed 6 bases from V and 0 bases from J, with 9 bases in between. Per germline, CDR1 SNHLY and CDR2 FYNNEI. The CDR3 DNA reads TGTGCCAGCAGAAGACAAAGCTCCTACAATGAGCAGTTCTTC. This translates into CASRRQSSYNEQFF. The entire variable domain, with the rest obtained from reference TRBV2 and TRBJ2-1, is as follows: EPEVTQTPSHQVTQMGQEVILRCVPISNHLYFYWYRQILGQKVEFLVSFYNNEISEKSEIFDDQFSVERPDGSNFTLKIRSTKLEDSAMYFCASRRQSSYNEQFFGPGTRLTVL.

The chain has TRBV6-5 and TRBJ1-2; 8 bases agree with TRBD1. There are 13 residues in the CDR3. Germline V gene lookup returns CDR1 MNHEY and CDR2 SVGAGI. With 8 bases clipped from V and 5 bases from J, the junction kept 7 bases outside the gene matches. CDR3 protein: CASARTGGYGYTF. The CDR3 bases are TGTGCCAGCGCTCGCACAGGGGGGTATGGCTACACCTTC.

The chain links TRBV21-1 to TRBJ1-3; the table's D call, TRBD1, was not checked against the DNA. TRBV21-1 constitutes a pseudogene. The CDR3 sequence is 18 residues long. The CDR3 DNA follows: TGTGCCAGCAGCAAAGGGTCGATGACAGTTTACTCTGGAAACACCATATATTTT. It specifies CASSKGSMTVYSGNTIYF.

CDR3: CASSPTGNYGYTF. The CDR3 coding sequence is TGTGCCAGCAGCCCTACAGGGAACTATGGCTACACCTTC. The V and J genes are TRBV7-3 and TRBJ1-2; D is possibly TRBD1 (6 bases). Germline CDR1 and CDR2: SGHTA and FQGTGA. This CDR3 is built from 13 residues. The V gene lost 5 bases and the J gene lost 2 bases, with 9 bases spanning the gap.

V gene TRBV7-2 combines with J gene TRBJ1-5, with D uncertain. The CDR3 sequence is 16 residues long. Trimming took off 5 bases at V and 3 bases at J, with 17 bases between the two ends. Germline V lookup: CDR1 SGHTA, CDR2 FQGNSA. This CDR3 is CASSPRGGRTNQPQHF. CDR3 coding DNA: TGTGCCAGCAGCCCTCGAGGCGGGCGGACCAATCAGCCCCAGCATTTT. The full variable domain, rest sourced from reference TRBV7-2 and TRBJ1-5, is GAGVSQSPSNKVTEKGKDVELRCDPISGHTALYWYRQSLGQGLEFLIYFQGNSAPDKSGLPSDRFSAERTGGSVSTLTIQRTQQEDSAVYLCASSPRGGRTNQPQHFGDGTRLSIL.

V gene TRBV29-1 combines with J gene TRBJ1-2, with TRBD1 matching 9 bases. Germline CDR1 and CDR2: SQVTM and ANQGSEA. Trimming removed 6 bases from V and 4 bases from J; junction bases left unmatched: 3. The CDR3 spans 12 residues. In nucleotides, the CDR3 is TGCAGCGTCCCGACAGGGGGCTATGGCTACACCTTC. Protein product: CSVPTGGYGYTF.

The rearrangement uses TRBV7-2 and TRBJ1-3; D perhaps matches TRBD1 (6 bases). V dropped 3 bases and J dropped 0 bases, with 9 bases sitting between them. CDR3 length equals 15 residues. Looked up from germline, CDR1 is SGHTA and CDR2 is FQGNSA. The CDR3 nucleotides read TGTGCCAGCAGCTTGGACAGATTCTCTGGAAACACCATATATTTT. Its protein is CASSLDRFSGNTIYF.

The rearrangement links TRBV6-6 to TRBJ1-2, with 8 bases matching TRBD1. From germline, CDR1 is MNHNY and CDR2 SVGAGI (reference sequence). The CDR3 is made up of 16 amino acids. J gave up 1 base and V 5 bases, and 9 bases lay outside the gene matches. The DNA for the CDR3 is TGTGCCAGCAGTAGAGGACAGGGAAATTTTAACTATGGCTACACCTTC. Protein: CASSRGQGNFNYGYTF.

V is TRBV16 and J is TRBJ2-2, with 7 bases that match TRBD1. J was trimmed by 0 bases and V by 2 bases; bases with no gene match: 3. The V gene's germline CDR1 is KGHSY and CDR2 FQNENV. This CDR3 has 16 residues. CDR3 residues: CASSQQQGTNTGELFF. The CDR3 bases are TGTGCCAGCAGCCAACAACAGGGGACGAACACCGGGGAGCTGTTTTTT. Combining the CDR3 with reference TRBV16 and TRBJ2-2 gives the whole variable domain GEEVAQTPKHLVRGEGQKAKLYCAPIKGHSYVFWYQQVLKNEFKFLISFQNENVFDETGMPKERFSAKCLPNSPCSLEIQATKLEDSAVYFCASSQQQGTNTGELFFGEGSRLTVL.

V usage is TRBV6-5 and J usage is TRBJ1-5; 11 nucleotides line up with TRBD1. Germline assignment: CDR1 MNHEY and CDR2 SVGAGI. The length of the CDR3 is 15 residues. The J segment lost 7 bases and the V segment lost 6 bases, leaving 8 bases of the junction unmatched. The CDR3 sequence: CASSAGTGGSQPQHF. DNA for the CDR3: TGTGCCAGCAGCGCCGGGACAGGGGGATCGCAGCCCCAGCATTTT.

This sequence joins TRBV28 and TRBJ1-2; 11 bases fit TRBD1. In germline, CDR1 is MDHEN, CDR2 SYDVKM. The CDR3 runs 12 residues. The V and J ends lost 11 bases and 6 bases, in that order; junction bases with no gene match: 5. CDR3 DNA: TGTGCCGCCAGGACAGGGGGCGATGGCTACACCTTC. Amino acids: CAARTGGDGYTF.

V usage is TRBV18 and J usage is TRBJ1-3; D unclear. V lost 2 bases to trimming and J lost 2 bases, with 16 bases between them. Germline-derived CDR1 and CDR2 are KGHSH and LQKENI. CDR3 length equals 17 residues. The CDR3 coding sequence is TGTGCCAGCTCACCATTGTCAGTGGGAGTTCCTGGAAACACCATATATTTT. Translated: CASSPLSVGVPGNTIYF.

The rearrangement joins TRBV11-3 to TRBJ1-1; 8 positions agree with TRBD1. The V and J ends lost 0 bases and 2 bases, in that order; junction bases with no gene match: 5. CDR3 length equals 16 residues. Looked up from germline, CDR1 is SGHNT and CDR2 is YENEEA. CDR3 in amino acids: CASSLDYGTGNTEAFF. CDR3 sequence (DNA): TGTGCCAGCAGCTTAGATTACGGGACAGGAAACACTGAAGCTTTCTTT.

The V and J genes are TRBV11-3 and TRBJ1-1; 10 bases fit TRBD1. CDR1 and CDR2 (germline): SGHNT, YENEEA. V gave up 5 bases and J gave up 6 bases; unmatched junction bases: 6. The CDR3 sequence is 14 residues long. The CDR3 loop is CASSPRQGAPEAFF. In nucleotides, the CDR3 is TGTGCCAGCAGCCCGCGACAGGGGGCGCCTGAAGCTTTCTTT.

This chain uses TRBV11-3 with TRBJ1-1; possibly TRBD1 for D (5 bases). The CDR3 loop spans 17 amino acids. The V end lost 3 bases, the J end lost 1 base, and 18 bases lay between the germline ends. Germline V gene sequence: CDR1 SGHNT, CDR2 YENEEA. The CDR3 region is CASSFLGQGISNTEAFF. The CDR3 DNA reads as TGTGCCAGCAGCTTTCTTGGGCAGGGAATATCGAACACTGAAGCTTTCTTT.

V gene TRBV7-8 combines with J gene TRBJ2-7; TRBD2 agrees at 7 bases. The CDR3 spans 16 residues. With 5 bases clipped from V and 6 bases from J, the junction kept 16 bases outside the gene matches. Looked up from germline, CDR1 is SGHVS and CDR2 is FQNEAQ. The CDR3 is CASSGTVVGREGEQYF. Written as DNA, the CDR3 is TGTGCCAGCAGCGGAACGGTGGTTGGGAGGGAAGGCGAGCAGTACTTC.

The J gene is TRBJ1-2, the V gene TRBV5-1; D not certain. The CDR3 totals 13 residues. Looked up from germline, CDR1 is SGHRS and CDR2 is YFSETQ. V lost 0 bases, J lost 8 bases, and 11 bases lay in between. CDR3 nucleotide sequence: TGCGCCAGCAGCTTGGCCCTCGGGGAAGGCTACACCTTC. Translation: CASSLALGEGYTF.

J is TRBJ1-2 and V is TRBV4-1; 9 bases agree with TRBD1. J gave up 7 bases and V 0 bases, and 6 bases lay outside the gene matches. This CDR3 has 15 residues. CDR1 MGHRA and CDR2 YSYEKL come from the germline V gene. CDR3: CASSQENRGHGGYTF. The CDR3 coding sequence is TGCGCCAGCAGCCAAGAAAACAGGGGGCATGGTGGCTACACCTTC.

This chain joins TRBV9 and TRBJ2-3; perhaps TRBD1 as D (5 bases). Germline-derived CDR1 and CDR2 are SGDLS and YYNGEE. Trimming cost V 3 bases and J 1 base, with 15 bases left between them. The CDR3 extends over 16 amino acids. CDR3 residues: CASSAQGSGGTDTQYF. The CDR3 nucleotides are TGTGCCAGCAGCGCTCAGGGAAGTGGGGGCACAGATACGCAGTATTTT.

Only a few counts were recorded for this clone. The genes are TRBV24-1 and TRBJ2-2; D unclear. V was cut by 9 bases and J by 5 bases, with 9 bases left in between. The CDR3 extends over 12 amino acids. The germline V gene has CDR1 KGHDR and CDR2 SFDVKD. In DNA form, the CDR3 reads TGTGCCACCCGCCCTAATACCGGGGAGCTGTTTTTT. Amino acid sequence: CATRPNTGELFF.

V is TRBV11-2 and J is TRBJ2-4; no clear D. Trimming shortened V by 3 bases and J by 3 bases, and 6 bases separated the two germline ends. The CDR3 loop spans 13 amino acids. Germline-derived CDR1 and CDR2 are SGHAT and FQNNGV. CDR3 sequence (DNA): TGTGCCAGCAGCTTCGCTAGCAAAAACATTCAGTACTTC. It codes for CASSFASKNIQYF. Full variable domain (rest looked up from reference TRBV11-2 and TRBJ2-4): EAGVAQSPRYKIIEKRQSVAFWCNPISGHATLYWYQQILGQGPKLLIQFQNNGVVDDSQLPKDRFSAERLKGVDSTLKIQPAKLEDSAVYLCASSFASKNIQYFGAGTRLSVL.

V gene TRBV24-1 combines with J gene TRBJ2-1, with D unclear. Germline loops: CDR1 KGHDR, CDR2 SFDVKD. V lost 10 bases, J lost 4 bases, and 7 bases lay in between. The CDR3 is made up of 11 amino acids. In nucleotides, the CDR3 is TGTGCCACTGAGAAGTACAATGAGCAGTTCTTC. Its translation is CATEKYNEQFF.